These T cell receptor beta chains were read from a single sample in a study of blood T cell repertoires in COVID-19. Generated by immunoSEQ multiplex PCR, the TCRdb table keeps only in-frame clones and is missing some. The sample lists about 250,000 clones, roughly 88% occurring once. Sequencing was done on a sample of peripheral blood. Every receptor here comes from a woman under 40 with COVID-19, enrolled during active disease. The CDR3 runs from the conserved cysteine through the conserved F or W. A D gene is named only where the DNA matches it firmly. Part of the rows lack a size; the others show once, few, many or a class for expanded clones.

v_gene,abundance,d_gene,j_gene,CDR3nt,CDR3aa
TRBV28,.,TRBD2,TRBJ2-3,TGTGCCAGCAGTTTACTCCTAGCGGATATCTCAGATACGCAGTATTTT,CASSLLLADISDTQYF
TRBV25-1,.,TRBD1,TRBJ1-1,TGTGCCAGCATATACCGGGACAGGGGTTTCACTGAAGCTTTCTTT,CASIYRDRGFTEAFF
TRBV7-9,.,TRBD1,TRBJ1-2,TGTGCCAGCAGCTCGGTTCCGACAGGGGATGATTACTATGGCTACACCTTC,CASSSVPTGDDYYGYTF
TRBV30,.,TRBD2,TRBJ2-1,TGTGCCTGGAGTGTGCGGGGGAGCTCCTACAATGAGCAGTTCTTC,CAWSVRGSSYNEQFF
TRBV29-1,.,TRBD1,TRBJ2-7,TGCAGCGTCGGGACAGCCTACGAGCAGTACTTC,CSVGTAYEQYF
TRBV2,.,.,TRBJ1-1,TGTGCCAGCAGTGAACTCATACCGGGAGCTTTGAACACTGAAGCTTTCTTT,CASSELIPGALNTEAFF
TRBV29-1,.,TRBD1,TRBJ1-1,TGCAGCGTAGTGGGACAGATTAACACTGAAGCTTTCTTT,CSVVGQINTEAFF
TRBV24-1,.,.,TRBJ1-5,TGTGCCACCAGTGATTCGGATCAGCCCCAGCATTTT,CATSDSDQPQHF
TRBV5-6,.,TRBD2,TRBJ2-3,TGTGCCAGCAGCTGGCGGGGGGGAGCCACAGATACGCAGTATTTT,CASSWRGGATDTQYF
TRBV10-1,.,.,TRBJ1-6,TGCGCCAGCAGTGAGTCGTCAGATTGGCAAGATTCACCCCTCCACTTT,CASSESSDWQDSPLHF
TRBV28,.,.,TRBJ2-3,TGTGCCGCCTACCACCCCCGGGGAGGTAGCACAGATACGCAGTATTTT,CAAYHPRGGSTDTQYF
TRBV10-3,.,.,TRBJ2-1,TGTGCCATCAGTGACCGGGAACCAGGGGCGGATGAGCAGTTCTTC,CAISDREPGADEQFF
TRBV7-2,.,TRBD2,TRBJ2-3,TGTGCCAGCAGCTTAGCGCCTAGACTAGCGGGGTCTTCTACGCAGTATTTT,CASSLAPRLAGSSTQYF
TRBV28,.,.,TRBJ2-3,TGTGCCAGCAGTTCCCCCGGGACTGGGGCGCGCGATACGCAGTATTTT,CASSSPGTGARDTQYF
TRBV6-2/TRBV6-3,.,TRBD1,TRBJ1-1,TGTGCCAGCAGTTACCCCTCCCGACAGGGTTCGAACACTGAAGCTTTCTTT,CASSYPSRQGSNTEAFF
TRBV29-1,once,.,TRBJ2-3,TGCAGCGTTGAAACCACGGGGATGGACACAGATACGCAGTATTTT,CSVETTGMDTDTQYF
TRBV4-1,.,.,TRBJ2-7,TGCGCCAGCAGCCAAGTGGCTAGCGAGGCCTACGAGCAGTACTTC,CASSQVASEAYEQYF
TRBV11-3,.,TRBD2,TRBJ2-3,TGTGCCAGCAGCTTAGGGGTTAGCGGGGGCACAGATACGCAGTATTTT,CASSLGVSGGTDTQYF
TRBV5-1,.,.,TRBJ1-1,TGCGCCAGCAGCCGACCTGGCGGGGACACTGAAGCTTTCTTT,CASSRPGGDTEAFF
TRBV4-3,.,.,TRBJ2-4,TGCGCCAGCAGCCTAACAGGGTCGACTATTGGAAACATTCAGTACTTC,CASSLTGSTIGNIQYF
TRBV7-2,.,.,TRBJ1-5,TGTGCCAGCAGCTTAGCGCTGAGCCGAAATCAGCCCCAGCATTTT,CASSLALSRNQPQHF
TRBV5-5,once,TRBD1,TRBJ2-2,TGTGCCAGCAGCCAAACGACAGGGGGCGGGGAGCTGTTTTTT,CASSQTTGGGELFF
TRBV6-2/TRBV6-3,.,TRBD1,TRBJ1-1,TGTGCCAGCAGTTCCGCCGGGACAGGGCCCCTCACTGGAGCTTTCTTT,CASSSAGTGPLTGAFF